This TCR beta chain comes out of a study of shared clonotypes between healthy human individuals. About the research overall: CD4 naive and memory got three plates each, CD8 naive two, CD8 memory one. Study observations and caveats: Across a handful of donors, naive CD4 shared around 5.4%, naive CD8 over 3%, memory CD4 more than 2%, memory CD8 0.4% to 0.5%. Among donors, clonotype sharing was expected to be affected by sequencing depth. Sampling involved blood alone; tissue repertoires likely differ.

A word on this clone: The antigen remains unidentified.

Trimming cost V 0 bases and J 7 bases, with 13 bases left between them. Germline assignment: CDR1 SGHVS and CDR2 FNYEAQ. The CDR3 covers 14 residues. Produced via immunoSEQ multiplex PCR; TCRdb's table is partial and in-frame only. The sample lists 2 million or so clones; 95% were seen once. The sequencing input was naive CD4+ T cells sorted from blood. Subset noted: CD45RA+ positively selected. The chain has TRBV7-6 and TRBJ2-7; possibly TRBD1 for D (6 bases). This TCR came from a man aged 18 to 30 in good health. The CDR3 bases are TGTGCCAGCAGCTTAGCGCACAGGGTTGAAGAGCAGTACTTC. It specifies CASSLAHRVEEQYF.